What follows are 21 T cell receptor beta chains derived from one specimen sequenced in a study of T cells in Graves' hyperthyroidism and ophthalmopathy. Amplification of TCR beta CDR3 regions was performed using RNA transcripts as template. A first-round RT-PCR of the TCR CDR3 used the HTBI primer set. TCRdb re-called the multiplex PCR reads through MiXCR, storing one row per CDR3 protein. The profile shows roughly 420,000 distinct CDR3 sequences, 15% to 19% of them singletons. Sample: blood. The source is a woman between 18 and 29 years old with Graves' hyperthyroidism.

This clonotype was seen at least ten times. This rearrangement joins TRBV18 to TRBJ2-7; perhaps TRBD2 as D (6 bases). Germline lookup yields CDR1 KGHSH and CDR2 LQKENI. The CDR3 has 15 amino acids. Trimming stripped 2 bases from V and 4 bases from J, with 15 bases between. The CDR3 nucleotides are TGTGCCAGCTCACCAACGGGGGTTTTCGTGTACGAGCAGTACTTC. Its protein is CASSPTGVFVYEQYF.

This clonotype was found many times. This chain uses TRBV27 with TRBJ2-7; possible D gene TRBD2, 6 bases. Germline-derived CDR1 and CDR2 are MNHEY and SMNVEV (reference sequence). Deletions cut 5 bases from V and 3 bases from J, with 11 bases between. The CDR3 totals 13 residues. The CDR3: CASSTGAGYEQYF. CDR3 DNA sequence: TGTGCCAGCAGTACGGGAGCCGGCTACGAGCAGTACTTC.

This clonotype was found many times. This chain connects TRBV7-9 to TRBJ2-7; D might be TRBD1 (6 bases). The CDR3 runs to 13 residues. CDR1 is SEHNR and CDR2 is FQNEAQ in the germline V gene (reference sequence). The V end lost 8 bases, the J end lost 5 bases, and 16 bases lay between the germline ends. CDR3 sequence reads: CASAPRRGHEQYF. CDR3 nucleotide sequence: TGTGCCAGCGCTCCGCGCAGGGGACACGAGCAGTACTTC.

This clonotype was seen many times. The CDR3 coding sequence is TGCAGCGTTGGTCAGAATGCGAACACTGAAGCTTTCTTT. It yields the protein CSVGQNANTEAFF. This chain joins TRBV29-1 and TRBJ1-1, with unresolved D. Deletions cut 4 bases from V and 1 base from J, with 10 bases between. The CDR3 extends over 13 amino acids. CDR1 and CDR2 (germline): SQVTM, ANQGSEA.

Many counts were recorded for this clonotype. V usage is TRBV11-3 and J usage is TRBJ2-5, with D uncertain. V was trimmed by 0 bases and J by 5 bases, leaving 4 bases between them. Germline V gives CDR1 SGHNT, CDR2 YENEEA. This CDR3 is built from 12 residues. CDR3 nucleotide sequence: TGTGCCAGCAGCTTAGAGAGTGAGACCCAGTACTTC. It is translated as CASSLESETQYF.

This clonotype has at least ten counts. V is TRBV29-1 and J is TRBJ2-3, with TRBD2 identical over 7 bases. This CDR3 has 13 residues. The ends lost 7 bases at V and 5 bases at J; junction bases unmatched: 9. Germline values: CDR1 SQVTM, CDR2 ANQGSEA. The CDR3 DNA is TGCAGCGCTGCTGGCGGGGGTGAAGATACGCAGTATTTT. Translated, it gives CSAAGGGEDTQYF.

Ten or more counts support this clonotype. V usage is TRBV20-1 and J usage is TRBJ2-3, with 9 bases matching TRBD2. With 3 bases clipped from V and 2 bases from J, the junction kept 9 bases outside the gene matches. Germline assignment: CDR1 DFQATT and CDR2 SNEGSKA (reference sequence). The CDR3 length is 16 residues. In DNA form, the CDR3 reads TGCAGTGCTAGGGGATTAGCGGGAGCCATCACAGATACGCAGTATTTT. Its protein is CSARGLAGAITDTQYF.

This clonotype came up many times. The chain uses TRBV20-1 and TRBJ2-7; D possibly corresponds to TRBD1 (6 bases). CDR3 length: 13 residues. Trimming left V 7 bases short and J 1 base short, with 14 bases between. In germline, CDR1 is DFQATT, CDR2 SNEGSKA (reference sequence). The CDR3 DNA reads TGCAGTGTTGGGTCAGGGGAGTCCTACGAGCAGTACTTC. This translates into CSVGSGESYEQYF.

Ten or more counts support this clonotype. The rearrangement links TRBV2 to TRBJ2-5; 9 bases fit TRBD2. This CDR3 is 16 amino acids long. Trimming cost V 3 bases and J 2 bases; bases outside gene matches: 7. Looked up from germline, CDR1 is SNHLY and CDR2 is FYNNEI. CDR3 sequence reads: CASSDRAGGHQETQYF. The CDR3 DNA reads as TGTGCCAGCAGTGATAGGGCGGGAGGGCATCAAGAGACCCAGTACTTC.

This clonotype was seen more than once but under ten times. CDR3 in amino acids: CASSRWGSGADTQYF. As DNA, the CDR3 is TGTGCCAGTAGTAGATGGGGCTCGGGGGCAGATACGCAGTATTTT. The chain joins TRBV19 to TRBJ2-3; D is possibly TRBD2 (6 bases). The CDR3 is 15 amino acids. V lost 4 bases to trimming and J lost 4 bases, with 15 bases between them. Germline CDR1 LNHDA, CDR2 SQIVND (reference sequence).

In this sample, this clonotype turned up many times. The chain joins TRBV27 to TRBJ2-3; 9 nucleotides agree with TRBD1. Per germline, CDR1 MNHEY and CDR2 SMNVEV (reference sequence). Unmatched junction bases numbered 8, after V lost 1 base and J lost 3 bases. The CDR3 has 17 amino acids. CDR3 protein: CASSLYRTGEKTDTQYF. For the CDR3, the DNA is TGTGCCAGCAGTTTATATCGGACAGGGGAAAAGACAGATACGCAGTATTTT.

There are many counts of this clonotype. The chain employs TRBV10-3 and TRBJ1-1; possible D gene TRBD1, 6 bases. CDR3 length equals 14 residues. From germline, CDR1 is ENHRY and CDR2 SYGVKD. The ends were cut back, 5 bases at V and 3 bases at J, with 13 bases in the middle. This CDR3 reads CAISQGRADTEAFF. The CDR3 nucleotides read TGTGCCATCAGTCAGGGGCGGGCGGACACTGAAGCTTTCTTT.

This clonotype came up a few times. This sequence joins TRBV6-1 and TRBJ2-1; D is possibly TRBD2 (5 bases). Germline-derived CDR1 and CDR2 are MNHNS and SASEGT. The CDR3 is 19 residues long. The V and J ends lost 1 base and 7 bases respectively, with 26 bases between them. The CDR3 DNA follows: TGTGCCAGCAGTGAAGTTAGAAGAGGGTTGGAGTTGGTTTGGAATGAGCAGTTCTTC. The encoded protein is CASSEVRRGLELVWNEQFF.

This clonotype came up many times. The chain employs TRBV6-5 and TRBJ1-5; no clear D. Germline assignment: CDR1 MNHEY and CDR2 SVGAGI. Trimming took off 0 bases at V and 0 bases at J, with 9 bases between the two ends. The CDR3 covers 16 residues. Written as DNA, the CDR3 is TGTGCCAGCAGTTACTCGCGCCCAGATAGCAATCAGCCCCAGCATTTT. It encodes CASSYSRPDSNQPQHF.

Ten or more counts support this clonotype. CDR3 sequence (DNA): TGTGCCAGCAGCTTAGGGCCTGGGAACACTGAAGCTTTCTTT. Its translation: CASSLGPGNTEAFF. The V gene is TRBV7-2, the J gene TRBJ1-1; D unclear. Trimming left V 1 base short and J 1 base short, with 7 bases between. Germline loops: CDR1 SGHTA, CDR2 FQGNSA. The CDR3 consists of 14 residues.

This clonotype appeared many times. This chain links TRBV11-3 with TRBJ2-7; D gene uncertain. Germline CDR1 SGHNT, CDR2 YENEEA. Deletions cut 4 bases from V and 3 bases from J, with 13 bases between. The CDR3 loop spans 14 amino acids. For the CDR3, the DNA is TGTGCCAGCAGCTATAACTACCAACGCTACGAGCAGTACTTC. Translated: CASSYNYQRYEQYF.

This clonotype was recorded a few times. The V gene is TRBV3-1, the J gene TRBJ1-1; D might be TRBD1 (6 bases). The CDR3 has 16 amino acids. The germline V gene has CDR1 LGHDT and CDR2 YNNKEL (reference sequence). V was trimmed by 0 bases and J by 0 bases, leaving 11 bases between them. The CDR3 reads CASSQEWGAMNTEAFF. CDR3 in DNA: TGTGCCAGCAGCCAAGAGTGGGGGGCTATGAACACTGAAGCTTTCTTT.

This clonotype was detected a few times. This chain links TRBV6-6 with TRBJ2-2; D is perhaps TRBD1 (5 bases). This CDR3 spans 17 amino acids. Per germline, CDR1 MNHNY and CDR2 SVGAGI (reference sequence). The V end lost 0 bases, the J end lost 3 bases, and 14 bases lay between the germline ends. This CDR3 is CASSYSVGRVHTGELFF. CDR3 nucleotides: TGTGCCAGCAGTTACTCGGTTGGCAGGGTCCACACCGGGGAGCTGTTTTTT.

This clonotype appeared many times. J is TRBJ2-7 and V is TRBV5-1, with TRBD1 identical over 10 bases. This CDR3 spans 15 amino acids. Germline lookup yields CDR1 SGHRS and CDR2 YFSETQ. Germline trimming cut 3 bases from V and 5 bases from J; bases unmatched to any gene: 8. Here the CDR3 DNA reads TGCGCCAGCAGCTCGGGACAGGGGAAGTTCGACGAGCAGTACTTC. Encoded protein: CASSSGQGKFDEQYF.

This clonotype was found many times. The J gene is TRBJ2-3, the V gene TRBV29-1; D gene unclear. This CDR3 spans 12 amino acids. Trimming removed 0 bases at V and 6 bases at J, with 7 bases between. From germline, CDR1 is SQVTM and CDR2 ANQGSEA. The CDR3: CSVEDLGDTQYF. The CDR3 region has the DNA TGCAGCGTTGAAGATCTCGGGGATACGCAGTATTTT.

This clonotype was counted many times. The chain carries TRBV30 and TRBJ1-2; unclear D gene. Germline V gene data show CDR1 as GTSNPN and CDR2 as SVGIG (reference sequence). CDR3 length equals 11 residues. V lost 1 base and J lost 4, with 4 bases in between. This chain's CDR3 is CAWSEIYGYTF. The CDR3, as DNA: TGTGCCTGGAGTGAGATCTATGGCTACACCTTC.